The 10 T cell receptor beta chains in this list originate from one sample, sequenced in a study of Ad26.COV2.S vaccination and SARS-CoV-2 variants. Assay: immunoSEQ multiplex PCR; the TCRdb copy retains only in-frame clones and omits some. This sample has some 480,000 clones; 87% occur once, and the top ten carry roughly 13%. The sample's treatment: over 15 received Ad26.COV2.S at low or high dose, single or two shots; roughly five received placebo; per-sample allocation not given. The samples date from day 63 after the first vaccine or placebo injection. The sequenced sample was peripheral blood, obtained in a trial of Ad26.COV2.S vaccine versus placebo. Receptors were obtained from a person aged 18 to 59 who received the Ad26.COV2.S COVID-19 vaccine or a placebo.

V usage is TRBV30 and J usage is TRBJ1-6; D gene uncertain. Germline-derived CDR1 and CDR2 are GTSNPN and SVGIG (reference sequence). The CDR3 is 12 amino acids. V was trimmed by 4 bases and J by 6 bases, leaving 7 bases between them. Written as DNA, the CDR3 is TGTGCCTGGACCTATGGTAATTCACCCCTCCACTTT. Its protein is CAWTYGNSPLHF.

V is TRBV5-6 and J is TRBJ1-2; D is unclear. The CDR3 has 15 residues. The V end lost 2 bases, the J end lost 4 bases, and 15 bases lay between the germline ends. Germline V lookup: CDR1 SGHDT, CDR2 YYEEEE. The CDR3 protein is CASSFMDRVGYGYTF. In DNA, the CDR3 is TGTGCCAGCAGCTTTATGGATCGGGTCGGCTATGGCTACACCTTC.

J is TRBJ2-1 and V is TRBV5-4; 11 bases agree with TRBD2. CDR1 and CDR2 (germline): SGHNT, YYREEE (reference sequence). This CDR3 is 15 amino acids long. V was pared by 4 bases and J by 5 bases, with 5 bases of the junction left unmatched. The CDR3: CASSRGLAENNEQFF. CDR3 coding DNA: TGTGCCAGCAGCCGGGGACTAGCGGAGAACAATGAGCAGTTCTTC.

V is TRBV15 and J is TRBJ2-3, with TRBD1 identical over 7 bases. Germline V gives CDR1 LNHNV, CDR2 YYDKDF (reference sequence). CDR3 length: 14 residues. The V gene end was trimmed by 9 bases and the J gene end by 6 bases; junction bases not matched to a gene: 12. The CDR3 sequence is CATEPYRGRDTQYF. The CDR3 DNA is TGTGCCACTGAACCCTACAGGGGTAGGGATACGCAGTATTTT.

V is TRBV9 and J is TRBJ2-2; no definite D call. Germline-derived CDR1 and CDR2 are SGDLS and YYNGEE. Trimming took off 0 bases at V and 6 bases at J, with 15 bases between the two ends. The CDR3 has 16 amino acids. The CDR3 region is CASSVGAATTSGELFF. The DNA for the CDR3 is TGTGCCAGCAGCGTAGGGGCAGCCACGACTTCCGGGGAGCTGTTTTTT.

This chain links TRBV7-8 with TRBJ1-3, with unresolved D. Trimming removed 1 base at V and 4 bases at J, with 11 bases between. Germline CDR1 and CDR2: SGHVS and FQNEAQ. The CDR3 totals 15 residues. DNA of the CDR3: TGTGCCAGCAGCTTAGGTCCGGGTCGGGGAAACACCATATATTTT. It is translated as CASSLGPGRGNTIYF. Drawing the rest from reference TRBV7-8 and TRBJ1-3, the complete variable domain is GAGVSQSPRYKVAKRGQDVALRCDPISGHVSLFWYQQALGQGPEFLTYFQNEAQLDKSGLPSDRFFAERPEGSVSTLKIQRTQQEDSAVYLCASSLGPGRGNTIYFGEGSWLTVV.

This chain connects TRBV5-1 to TRBJ1-2; D may be TRBD1 (5 bases). CDR1 is SGHRS, CDR2 YFSETQ, per germline. CDR3 length: 14 residues. Trimming cost V 4 bases and J 2 bases, with 12 bases left between them. The CDR3 nucleotides are TGCGCCAGCAGCCCCGAGGGGACCAACTATGGCTACACCTTC. Translation gives CASSPEGTNYGYTF.

This clone was found once. The chain couples TRBV3-1 (or the pseudogene TRBV3-2) to TRBJ2-1; 15 bases fit TRBD2. There are 19 residues in the CDR3. Trimming at V came to 2 bases and at J to 10 bases, leaving 15 bases not matched to a gene. Germline V gene sequence: CDR1 LGHDT, CDR2 YNNKEL (reference sequence). The CDR3 DNA reads as TGTGCCAGCAGCCAAAGCTCTTTCGGACTAGCGGGAGGGCATGGCGAGCAGTTCTTC. It codes for CASSQSSFGLAGGHGEQFF.

The rearrangement links TRBV28 to TRBJ1-1, with TRBD1 identical over 7 bases. V dropped 6 bases and J dropped 3; count of bases not matched to a gene: 10. The V gene's germline CDR1 is MDHEN and CDR2 SYDVKM. The CDR3 loop spans 15 amino acids. The CDR3 DNA reads as TGTGCCAGCAGCCGACGACAGGGATCGTACACTGAAGCTTTCTTT. This translates into CASSRRQGSYTEAFF.

There are a few counts of this clone. The rearrangement joins TRBV7-9 to TRBJ2-7, with TRBD1 matching over 10 bases. The CDR3 is made up of 15 amino acids. Germline assignment: CDR1 SEHNR and CDR2 FQNEAQ (reference sequence). V dropped 5 bases and J dropped 2; count of bases not matched to a gene: 6. Written as DNA, the CDR3 is TGTGCCAGCAGCAACCCGGACAGGGGGACCTACGAGCAGTACTTC. Protein: CASSNPDRGTYEQYF.